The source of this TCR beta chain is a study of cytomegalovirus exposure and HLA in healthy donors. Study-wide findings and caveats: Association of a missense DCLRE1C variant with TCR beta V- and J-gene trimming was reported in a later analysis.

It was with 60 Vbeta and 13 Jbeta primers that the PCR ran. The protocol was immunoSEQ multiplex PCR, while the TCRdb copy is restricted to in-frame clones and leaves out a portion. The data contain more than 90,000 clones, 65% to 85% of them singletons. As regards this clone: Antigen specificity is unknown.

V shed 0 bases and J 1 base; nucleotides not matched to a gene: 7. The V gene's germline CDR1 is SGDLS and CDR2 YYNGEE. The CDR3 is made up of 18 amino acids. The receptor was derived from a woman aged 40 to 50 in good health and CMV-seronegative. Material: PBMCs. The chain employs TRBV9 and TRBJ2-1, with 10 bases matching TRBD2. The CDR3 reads CASSVGSGRALSYNEQFF. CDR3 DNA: TGTGCCAGCAGCGTAGGGAGCGGGAGGGCCCTGTCCTACAATGAGCAGTTCTTC.